The rows below give T cell receptor beta chains drawn from one sample of a study of human T cells and chemical hapten exposure. From the RACE reads, TCRdb called clonotypes with MiXCR, one entry per CDR3 protein. The sample has about 84,000 distinct CDR3 sequences, 8.5% to 12% seen once. Sequenced material: whole blood, taken in connection with sensitization to the hapten diphenylcyclopropenone (DPC). The receptors derive from a woman aged 45-59 years with alopecia areata. Some clones in this sample may be carry-over from other donors' samples. Both conserved end residues are part of each CDR3. Fields, in order: J gene, clone size, V gene, D gene, CDR3 DNA, CDR3 protein. D genes are given only for firm matches. Clone size is not always given. Where it is, it says once, few, many or a class for expanded clones.

J: TRBJ2-7; size: few; V: TRBV28; D: TRBD1; DNA: TGTGCCAGCAGTTTGGGACAGGGTACCTACGAGCAGTACTTC; CDR3: CASSLGQGTYEQYF
J: TRBJ1-2; size: NA; V: TRBV6-1; D: TRBD1; DNA: TGTGCCAGCAGTGAAACACCAGGGGGCGGCTATGGCTACACCTTC; CDR3: CASSETPGGGYGYTF
J: TRBJ2-7; size: many; V: TRBV18; D: NA; DNA: TGTGCCAGCTCACCACCGGATTCCTACGAGCAGTACTTC; CDR3: CASSPPDSYEQYF
J: TRBJ2-7; size: once; V: TRBV27; D: NA; DNA: TGTGCCAGCAGTTTAATGGGGTCAGGCGAGCAGTACTTC; CDR3: CASSLMGSGEQYF
J: TRBJ1-2; size: few; V: TRBV30; D: NA; DNA: TGTGCCTGGAGTGTGAAACAGGGTCCCATTTTC; CDR3: CAWSVKQGPIF
J: TRBJ2-1; size: NA; V: TRBV27; D: TRBD1; DNA: TGTGCCAGCAGTTTAGACAGGGGGCTCTACAATGAGCAGTTCTTC; CDR3: CASSLDRGLYNEQFF
J: TRBJ2-1; size: many; V: TRBV27; D: NA; DNA: TGTGCCAGCAGCAATAGGCTAACGAGGGACCTCTCCTACAATGAGCAGTTCTTC; CDR3: CASSNRLTRDLSYNEQFF
J: TRBJ1-5; size: NA; V: TRBV9; D: NA; DNA: TGTGCCAGCAGCAGGTACAGCAATCAGCCCCAGCATTTT; CDR3: CASSRYSNQPQHF
J: TRBJ2-1; size: few; V: TRBV29-1; D: NA; DNA: TGCAGCGTTCCGAGGGGGGACGTCTACAATGAGCAGTTCTTC; CDR3: CSVPRGDVYNEQFF
J: TRBJ1-4; size: many; V: TRBV5-4; D: NA; DNA: TGTGCCAGCAGCTTCCGGGACGGTAATGAAAAACTGTTTTTT; CDR3: CASSFRDGNEKLFF
J: TRBJ1-5; size: few; V: TRBV6-2/TRBV6-3; D: NA; DNA: TGTGCCAGCAGCTCCGACACGGGGCAGAGAAATCAGCCCCAGCATTTT; CDR3: CASSSDTGQRNQPQHF
J: TRBJ2-7; size: NA; V: TRBV9; D: NA; DNA: TGTGCCAGCAGCGTCGGGACTGCCATCTACGAGCAGTACTTC; CDR3: CASSVGTAIYEQYF
J: TRBJ1-5; size: NA; V: TRBV7-2; D: NA; DNA: TGTGCCAGCAGCTTAGAAAGCGAGGTCAATCAGCCCCAGCATTTT; CDR3: CASSLESEVNQPQHF
J: TRBJ2-1; size: many; V: TRBV19; D: TRBD2; DNA: TGTGCCAGTTCTAGCGGGAGCCGTTTCAATGAGCAGTTCTTC; CDR3: CASSSGSRFNEQFF
J: TRBJ1-5; size: few; V: TRBV2; D: NA; DNA: TGTGCCAGCAATAAGGGGCTCAATCAGCCCCAGCATTTT; CDR3: CASNKGLNQPQHF
J: TRBJ2-4; size: few; V: TRBV6-2/TRBV6-3; D: TRBD2; DNA: TGTGCCAGCAGTCCGGCCACGAGCGGGGGCCTAGCCAAAAACATTCAGTACTTC; CDR3: CASSPATSGGLAKNIQYF
J: TRBJ2-1; size: NA; V: TRBV9; D: NA; DNA: TGTGCCAGCAGCGTACCGGCACAGTCGGGTGAGCAGTTCTTC; CDR3: CASSVPAQSGEQFF
J: TRBJ2-3; size: many; V: TRBV28; D: NA; DNA: TGTGCTTCCTGCCGGGATAGGACAGATACGCAGTATTTT; CDR3: CASCRDRTDTQYF
J: TRBJ2-3; size: few; V: TRBV28; D: NA; DNA: TGTGCCAGCAGGGGGGAGCTTCGCACAGATACGCAGTATTTT; CDR3: CASRGELRTDTQYF
J: TRBJ2-6; size: NA; V: TRBV29-1; D: TRBD1; DNA: TGCAGCGTTGCTGGACAGGGAACTCCTGGGGCCAACGTCCTGACTTTC; CDR3: CSVAGQGTPGANVLTF
J: TRBJ2-1; size: NA; V: TRBV6-2/TRBV6-3; D: TRBD2; DNA: TGTGCCAGCAGTTCCGCGAAGGCTAGCGGGGACTACAATGAGCAGTTCTTC; CDR3: CASSSAKASGDYNEQFF
J: TRBJ2-3; size: few; V: TRBV5-4; D: NA; DNA: TGTGCCAGCAGCCTCATGGACCATACGCAGTATTTT; CDR3: CASSLMDHTQYF
J: TRBJ2-5; size: many; V: TRBV29-1; D: TRBD1; DNA: TGCAGCGTCTGGAACAGGGGATTTGAGACCCAGTACTTC; CDR3: CSVWNRGFETQYF
J: TRBJ1-2; size: NA; V: TRBV29-1; D: NA; DNA: TGCAGCGTTGAAGATCTGATCTATGGCTACACCTTC; CDR3: CSVEDLIYGYTF
J: TRBJ1-1; size: many; V: TRBV7-6; D: NA; DNA: TGTGCCAGCAGCTTAGCGGAATCGAACACTGAAGCTTTCTTT; CDR3: CASSLAESNTEAFF
J: TRBJ2-5; size: many; V: TRBV27; D: NA; DNA: TGTGCCAGCAGCCGAACTCTAGGGCCCCAAGAGACCCAGTACTTC; CDR3: CASSRTLGPQETQYF
J: TRBJ2-3; size: NA; V: TRBV5-1; D: NA; DNA: TGCGCCAGCAGCTTGGTTCAGGGGCCGGGCACAGATACGCAGTATTTT; CDR3: CASSLVQGPGTDTQYF
J: TRBJ1-6; size: many; V: TRBV5-1; D: TRBD1; DNA: TGCGCCAGCAGACCCGACAGGGGAAGCTCACCCCTCCACTTT; CDR3: CASRPDRGSSPLHF
J: TRBJ2-2; size: few; V: TRBV6-1; D: TRBD1; DNA: TGTGCCAGCAGGCCCCCGGGACAGGGGGACGGGGAGCTGTTTTTT; CDR3: CASRPPGQGDGELFF
J: TRBJ2-2; size: few; V: TRBV20-1; D: NA; DNA: TGCAGTGCTAGTTCCCTAGAGAACACCGGGGAGCTGTTTTTT; CDR3: CSASSLENTGELFF
J: TRBJ1-1; size: NA; V: TRBV18; D: NA; DNA: TGTGTCAGCTCACCCCTGCAAAGATCCCGGAACACTGAAGCTTTCTTT; CDR3: CVSSPLQRSRNTEAFF
J: TRBJ2-5; size: NA; V: TRBV5-1; D: NA; DNA: TGCGCCAGCAGCTTGGGGACACCCCTAGGGACCCAGTACTTC; CDR3: CASSLGTPLGTQYF
J: TRBJ2-5; size: few; V: TRBV12-3/TRBV12-4; D: NA; DNA: TGTGCCAGCAGTTTCCCCCCAGGGAACCAAGAGACCCAGTACTTC; CDR3: CASSFPPGNQETQYF
J: TRBJ2-7; size: NA; V: TRBV30; D: TRBD2; DNA: TGTGCCTGGAGGATCCCTAGGTTTCTGAGCGGGGGTTATTACGAGCAGTACTTC; CDR3: CAWRIPRFLSGGYYEQYF
J: TRBJ2-3; size: NA; V: TRBV11-3; D: NA; DNA: TGTGCCAGCAGCTCCTTTCCGGGACCCACAGATACGCAGTGTTTT; CDR3: CASSSFPGPTDTQCF
J: TRBJ2-7; size: NA; V: TRBV28; D: TRBD2; DNA: TGTGCCAGCAGTTTCGGGACTAGCAGTAACGAGCAGTACTTC; CDR3: CASSFGTSSNEQYF
J: TRBJ1-1; size: many; V: TRBV5-5; D: NA; DNA: TGTGCCAGCAGCATCCTGGAGCAGAACATGAACACTGAAGCTTTCTTT; CDR3: CASSILEQNMNTEAFF
J: TRBJ2-1; size: NA; V: TRBV9; D: TRBD2; DNA: TGTGCCAGCAGCGTAGTACTAGCGGGAGTAAATGAGCAGTTCTTC; CDR3: CASSVVLAGVNEQFF